Presented here are 27 T cell receptor beta chains from one specimen sequenced in a study of T cell changes during pregnancy in multiple sclerosis. TCRdb's table, derived via immunoSEQ multiplex PCR, lists solely in-frame clones and lacks some. Found here are tens of thousands of clones, 90% of them singletons; the top ten hold roughly 5.7%. The sequencing used peripheral blood, collected in the third trimester of pregnancy. These receptors were taken from a female donor in good health, enrolled as a control in a pregnancy study.

CDR3: CASSMRTGLQETQYF. The CDR3 coding sequence is TGTGCCAGCAGCATGAGGACAGGACTACAAGAGACCCAGTACTTC. The genes are TRBV5-6 and TRBJ2-5; the D gene is possibly TRBD1 (7 bases). The V and J ends lost 4 bases and 2 bases respectively, with 15 bases between them. This CDR3 region has 15 residues. From germline, CDR1 is SGHDT and CDR2 YYEEEE.

This sequence joins TRBV6-9 and TRBJ2-7, with TRBD2 identical over 11 bases. The germline gives CDR1 MNHGY, CDR2 SVAAGI. This CDR3 contains 17 residues. The V gene end was trimmed by 5 bases and the J gene end by 2 bases; junction bases not matched to a gene: 11. The CDR3 sequence is CASSAIAGGPRTYEQYF. The DNA of the CDR3 is TGTGCCAGCAGTGCGATAGCGGGAGGGCCGAGGACCTACGAGCAGTACTTC.

This clone was counted a few times. The gene calls are TRBV6-1 and TRBJ2-2; a possible D gene is TRBD2 (6 bases). V was shortened by 2 bases and J by 4 bases, with 11 bases between the two germline ends. There are 15 residues in the CDR3. Germline-derived CDR1 and CDR2 are MNHNS and SASEGT. This CDR3 reads CASSEIMGGTGELFF. Written as DNA, the CDR3 is TGTGCCAGCAGTGAAATTATGGGGGGCACCGGGGAGCTGTTTTTT.

V and J are TRBV6-1 and TRBJ1-2; 11 bases match TRBD1. V shed 0 bases, J shed 6 bases, and the junction held 9 bases outside the gene matches. The CDR3 covers 17 residues. Germline values: CDR1 MNHNS, CDR2 SASEGT. The CDR3 sequence: CASSEALRTGGSHGYTF. For the CDR3, the DNA is TGTGCCAGCAGTGAAGCGCTCAGGACAGGGGGCTCGCATGGCTACACCTTC.

This clone is a singleton in its sample. The J gene is TRBJ1-1, the V gene TRBV9; D is perhaps TRBD1 (5 bases). V lost 0 bases and J 1 base, leaving 10 bases between the germline ends. The CDR3 extends over 15 amino acids. The germline CDR1 and CDR2 sequences are SGDLS and YYNGEE. The CDR3 loop is CASSVGPGGNTEAFF. The CDR3 bases are TGTGCCAGCAGCGTAGGTCCGGGGGGGAACACTGAAGCTTTCTTT.

The table lists this clone with a few counts. The V call is TRBV27, the J call TRBJ2-7; D is perhaps TRBD1 (6 bases). From germline, CDR1 is MNHEY and CDR2 SMNVEV (reference sequence). Deletions cut 6 bases from V and 7 bases from J, with 19 bases between. This CDR3 spans 14 amino acids. The CDR3 loop reads CASSLLLGAEEQYF. In DNA, the CDR3 is TGTGCCAGCAGCCTCCTCCTGGGGGCAGAAGAGCAGTACTTC.

This chain connects TRBV18 to TRBJ2-1; the D gene is possibly TRBD2 (5 bases). Trimming took off 0 bases at V and 3 bases at J, with 9 bases between the two ends. CDR1 and CDR2 (germline): KGHSH, LQKENI. This CDR3 comprises 15 residues. In DNA, the CDR3 is TGTGCCAGCTCACCACCCACGGGGAACTACAATGAGCAGTTCTTC. Translated, it gives CASSPPTGNYNEQFF.

The rearrangement uses TRBV5-6 and TRBJ1-5, with TRBD1 matching 8 bases. The trim removed 3 bases at V and 4 bases at J, leaving 6 bases unmatched. The CDR3 contains 15 residues. Per the germline V gene, CDR1 is SGHDT and CDR2 is YYEEEE. This chain's CDR3 is CASSYRTGRNQPQHF. As DNA, the CDR3 is TGTGCCAGCAGCTACCGGACAGGGAGGAATCAGCCCCAGCATTTT.

The chain links TRBV19 to TRBJ1-2, with D perhaps matching TRBD1 (5 bases). V gave up 7 bases and J gave up 8 bases, with 11 bases separating them. This CDR3 has 11 amino acids. The germline gives CDR1 LNHDA, CDR2 SQIVND (reference sequence). The CDR3 DNA is TGTGCCAGTACTGGGGGAGGGGGCTACACCTTC. Translated: CASTGGGGYTF.

This clone was seen a single time. The CDR3 DNA follows: TGTGCCAGCAGCTTGAACTCTGTTAGCAATCAGCCCCAGCATTTT. Translated, it gives CASSLNSVSNQPQHF. J is TRBJ1-5 and V is TRBV5-5; unclear D gene. The CDR3 extends over 15 amino acids. Germline V lookup: CDR1 SGHKS, CDR2 YYEKEE (reference sequence). Trimming stripped 1 base from V and 0 bases from J, with 8 bases between.

This clone is a singleton in its sample. The V gene is TRBV7-9, the J gene TRBJ2-5, with TRBD2 matching over 9 bases. V lost 2 bases, J lost 5 bases, and 3 bases stayed unmatched. The length of the CDR3 is 14 residues. Per germline, CDR1 SEHNR and CDR2 FQNEAQ (reference sequence). CDR3: CASSLLAGHETQYF. The CDR3 region has the DNA TGTGCCAGCAGCTTACTAGCGGGACACGAGACCCAGTACTTC.

This clone showed up just a few times. V usage is TRBV6-1 and J usage is TRBJ1-6; D ambiguous. Germline CDR1 and CDR2: MNHNS and SASEGT. V lost 8 bases, J lost 7 bases, and 15 bases lay in between. The CDR3 length is 14 residues. The CDR3 sequence is CASDKAGGNSPLHF. CDR3 in DNA: TGTGCCAGCGACAAAGCGGGCGGAAATTCACCCCTCCACTTT.

This chain uses TRBV7-9 with TRBJ2-1; 10 bases line up with TRBD2. The V segment lost 5 bases and the J segment 10 bases; nucleotides outside the gene matches: 11. The CDR3 runs 15 residues. From germline, CDR1 is SEHNR and CDR2 FQNEAQ (reference sequence). The CDR3 nucleotides are TGTGCCAGCAGCGGTACTAGCGGGGTCATAGGGGAGCAGTTCTTC. Its protein product is CASSGTSGVIGEQFF.

This chain connects TRBV11-2 to TRBJ2-1; 10 bases line up with TRBD1. V shed 3 bases, J shed 6 bases, and the junction held 8 bases outside the gene matches. From germline, CDR1 is SGHAT and CDR2 FQNNGV. This CDR3 region has 16 residues. The CDR3 DNA reads as TGTGCCAGCAGCTTCCTACTTGGGACAGGGGCCAATGAGCAGTTCTTC. Translated, it gives CASSFLLGTGANEQFF.

V gene TRBV6-6 combines with J gene TRBJ2-7, with D maybe TRBD2 (5 bases). The ends were cut back, 6 bases at V and 1 base at J, with 13 bases in the middle. The CDR3 covers 14 residues. CDR1 is MNHNY and CDR2 is SVGAGI in the germline V gene (reference sequence). This chain's CDR3 is CASSRDQVSYEQYF. The CDR3 region has the DNA TGTGCCAGCAGCCGGGATCAAGTGTCCTACGAGCAGTACTTC.

The chain couples TRBV28 to TRBJ2-5; weak D call: TRBD2 (6 bases). CDR1 is MDHEN, CDR2 SYDVKM, per germline. With 3 bases removed from V and 5 bases from J, the gap between germline ends came to 34 bases. The CDR3 consists of 21 residues. CDR3 sequence (DNA): TGTGCCAGCAGTTTGGGGACTGGAAACAGAAATCGACAGACGCCTGCGGAGACCCAGTACTTC. Its protein product is CASSLGTGNRNRQTPAETQYF.

V usage is TRBV5-5 and J usage is TRBJ1-4, with D possibly being TRBD1 (6 bases). The CDR3 is 15 amino acids. V was pared by 0 bases and J by 8 bases, with 14 bases between. Per the germline V gene, CDR1 is SGHKS and CDR2 is YYEKEE (reference sequence). DNA for the CDR3: TGTGCCAGCAGCTTGGAGACCGGGACATCAGAAAAACTGTTTTTT. Its translation is CASSLETGTSEKLFF.

The V gene is TRBV5-1, the J gene TRBJ2-4; a weak D match, TRBD1 (5 bases). The CDR3 is 17 residues long. Germline values: CDR1 SGHRS, CDR2 YFSETQ. V was trimmed by 1 base and J by 0 bases, leaving 14 bases between them. CDR3 sequence reads: CASSLNRPNLAKNIQYF. The CDR3 bases are TGCGCCAGCAGCTTGAACAGGCCAAATCTAGCCAAAAACATTCAGTACTTC.

This chain connects TRBV29-1 to TRBJ2-7; D gene ambiguous. Trimming removed 1 base at V and 7 bases at J, with 8 bases between. CDR1 and CDR2 from the germline V gene are SQVTM and ANQGSEA. The CDR3 runs 11 residues. CDR3 in DNA: TGCAGCGTTGAAGGGTCGCGGGAGCAGTACTTC. Encoded protein: CSVEGSREQYF.

This clone occurred a few times. The chain couples TRBV13 to TRBJ1-1, with a tentative D call TRBD1 (6 bases). Germline lookup yields CDR1 PRHDT and CDR2 FYEKMQ (reference sequence). Trimming took 6 bases from V and 4 from J, leaving 12 bases between them. The CDR3 covers 13 residues. The CDR3 here is CASSETGFTEAFF. CDR3 coding DNA: TGTGCCAGCAGTGAGACAGGATTCACTGAAGCTTTCTTT.

The rearrangement joins TRBV18 to TRBJ2-3; D is perhaps TRBD2 (6 bases). In germline, CDR1 is KGHSH, CDR2 LQKENI. The CDR3 contains 16 residues. V shed 0 bases and J shed 3 bases, with 13 bases lying between them. The CDR3 nucleotides read TGTGCCAGCTCACCACCGGGAGGAGGGGTAACAGATACGCAGTATTTT. As protein: CASSPPGGGVTDTQYF.

The V call is TRBV6-5, the J call TRBJ2-3, with 8 nucleotides matching TRBD2. Germline V CDR1 and CDR2: MNHEY, SVGAGI. The CDR3 length is 14 residues. The V and J ends lost 5 bases and 6 bases, in that order; junction bases with no gene match: 7. CDR3 in amino acids: CASSLGLVGDTQYF. The CDR3, as DNA: TGTGCCAGCAGTCTGGGACTAGTAGGTGATACGCAGTATTTT.

The chain joins TRBV6-5 to TRBJ2-1; 7 nucleotides line up with TRBD2. CDR1 MNHEY and CDR2 SVGAGI come from the germline V gene. Trimming took 7 bases from V and 10 from J; bases not matched to a gene: 10. This CDR3 has 13 amino acids. CDR3: CASNPLGGREQFF. The CDR3 DNA reads TGTGCCAGCAATCCCCTCGGGGGGAGGGAGCAGTTCTTC.

In its sample, this clone was seen once. The genes are TRBV7-9 and TRBJ1-1; no reliable D call. Germline V lookup: CDR1 SEHNR, CDR2 FQNEAQ (reference sequence). The CDR3 is 12 amino acids. V shed 8 bases and J shed 0 bases, with 7 bases lying between them. The CDR3 sequence is CASAAMNTEAFF. The CDR3 coding sequence is TGTGCCAGCGCGGCTATGAACACTGAAGCTTTCTTT. Combining the CDR3 with reference TRBV7-9 and TRBJ1-1 gives the whole variable domain DTGVSQNPRHKITKRGQNVTFRCDPISEHNRLYWYRQTLGQGPEFLTYFQNEAQLEKSRLLSDRFSAERPKGSFSTLEIQRTEQGDSAMYLCASAAMNTEAFFGQGTRLTVV.

The chain carries TRBV10-3 and TRBJ2-7, with TRBD2 matching over 8 bases. This CDR3 is built from 15 residues. In germline, CDR1 is ENHRY, CDR2 SYGVKD. With 7 bases clipped from V and 2 bases from J, the junction kept 10 bases outside the gene matches. The CDR3 is CAINRDGGDPYEQYF. CDR3 nucleotides: TGTGCCATCAATCGGGACGGGGGGGATCCCTACGAGCAGTACTTC.

The chain employs TRBV7-6 and TRBJ1-2; tentative D call: TRBD1 (5 bases). Germline-derived CDR1 and CDR2 are SGHVS and FNYEAQ. This CDR3 comprises 15 residues. V gave up 3 bases and J gave up 5 bases, with 16 bases separating them. DNA for the CDR3: TGTGCCAGCAGCTTGGTAGAGACAGATCTTTATGGCTACACCTTC. Translated: CASSLVETDLYGYTF.

This clone was seen only once. This sequence joins TRBV11-2 and TRBJ2-7; 8 bases map to TRBD1. The J segment lost 2 bases and the V segment lost 5 bases, leaving 14 bases of the junction unmatched. CDR1 SGHAT and CDR2 FQNNGV come from the germline V gene. The CDR3 is made up of 17 amino acids. The CDR3 loop reads CASSLKGQGTATYEQYF. As DNA, the CDR3 is TGTGCCAGCAGCCTTAAAGGACAGGGAACAGCAACCTACGAGCAGTACTTC.